The source of this T cell receptor (beta chain) is a study of shared clonotypes between healthy human individuals. Background on the study: The donors, a couple of women and three men, were aged 18 to 49.

With ten immunoSEQ deep assay plates, unsorted PBMC DNA underwent sequencing. Only in-frame clones appear in the TCRdb table, and some are missing; sequencing was by immunoSEQ multiplex PCR. This sample has 550,000 to 600,000 clones, with around 80% found just once. Sequenced sample: PBMCs. The TCR originated in a woman aged 40 to 50 in good health. Some clones in this sample may be carry-over from other donors' samples.

The CDR3 nucleotides are TGCGCCAGCAGCCAAGATGCGCTGGGTGGACTAGCGGGAGTTCATTACGAGCAGTACTTC. Translation gives CASSQDALGGLAGVHYEQYF. The chain combines TRBV4-3 with TRBJ2-7, with 13 nucleotides matching TRBD2. CDR1 is LGHNA, CDR2 YSLEER, per germline. This CDR3 is built from 20 residues. After removal of 0 bases from V and 4 bases from J, the junction contained 15 bases not matched to a gene.